The clone carrying this T cell receptor (beta chain) was counted a few times. Its antigen remains unidentified. The sample belongs to a study of beta chain features in type 1 diabetes. The isolated RNA, all of it, was reverse transcribed, so expressed TCRB transcripts were what got sequenced. The assay was immunoSEQ multiplex PCR, and TCRdb's table has in-frame clones only and misses some. Seen here are roughly 730,000 clones, 10% to 15% observed once, and the top ten hold 0.02% to 0.025%. In all sorted populations, purity surpassed 95%. General observations from the study: Amplification by PCR could prefer shorter templates, with the same effect in patients and controls. Resolution of whether HLA type affects TCRB rearrangement was not achieved here. Type 1 diabetes patients had TCRB CDR3s that were shorter (moderately but significantly so) in all four CD4+ subsets. Patients with type 1 diabetes carried fewer insertions and had more deletions at their VDJ junctions.

Material for sequencing was naive CD4+ T cells from blood. This clonotype was obtained from a man aged 18 to 29 with type 1 diabetes.

CDR3 bases: TGTGCCAGCAGCGCCCGGGGACAGGGGAGCTACGAGCAGTACTTC. It is translated as CASSARGQGSYEQYF. The chain uses TRBV9 and TRBJ2-7; TRBD1 agrees at 10 bases. Germline V gene sequence: CDR1 SGDLS, CDR2 YYNGEE. The CDR3 length is 15 residues. The J segment lost 3 bases and the V segment lost 3 bases, leaving 6 bases of the junction unmatched.